Each of the 28 T cell receptor beta chains below was sequenced from the same sample in a study of blood T cell repertoires in COVID-19. Method: immunoSEQ multiplex PCR; TCRdb's copy keeps in-frame clones and lacks some. This table has about 36,000 clones, 78% appearing once. Sequenced: peripheral blood. The origin of the receptors is a man in his 60s with acute or convalescent COVID-19.

The chain carries TRBV10-3 and TRBJ1-2, with D unresolved. The V and J ends lost 3 bases and 3 bases respectively, with 11 bases between them. Per germline, CDR1 ENHRY and CDR2 SYGVKD. There are 14 residues in the CDR3. The CDR3: CAISEGGSDYGYTF. The CDR3 bases are TGTGCCATCAGTGAAGGAGGCAGTGACTATGGCTACACCTTC.

The chain combines TRBV19 with TRBJ1-4; D ambiguous. V lost 6 bases and J 3 bases, leaving 5 bases between the germline ends. In germline, CDR1 is LNHDA, CDR2 SQIVND (reference sequence). The CDR3 runs to 12 residues. The CDR3 nucleotides read TGTGCCAGTAGATCGGCTAATGAAAAACTGTTTTTT. Protein sequence: CASRSANEKLFF.

The chain employs TRBV18 and TRBJ1-2, with 9 bases lining up with TRBD1. CDR1 KGHSH and CDR2 LQKENI come from the germline V gene. CDR3 length: 15 amino acids. With V trimmed by 0 bases and J by 9 bases, 8 bases remained unmatched. This chain's CDR3 is CASSPPGQGQDCYTF. CDR3 in DNA: TGTGCCAGCTCACCACCGGGACAGGGTCAGGATTGCTACACCTTC.

As concerns this clone: Other DNA sequences in the same sample also yield this CDR3. The chain employs TRBV19 and TRBJ2-7; TRBD2 matches 8 bases. Germline values: CDR1 LNHDA, CDR2 SQIVND (reference sequence). This CDR3 has 14 amino acids. V trimming: 5 bases; J trimming: 0 bases; junction bases outside the gene matches: 3. The CDR3 bases are TGTGCCAGTAGTGCGAGCGGGAGCTCCTACGAGCAGTACTTC. It codes for CASSASGSSYEQYF.

The chain employs TRBV25-1 and TRBJ2-1, with 11 bases aligning to TRBD2. The CDR3 is 17 amino acids. The junction had 8 bases not matched to a gene; V was cut back by 6 bases and J by 1 base. Germline CDR1 MGHDK, CDR2 SYGVNS. The CDR3 loop is CASSTSGRRRSYNEQFF. DNA of the CDR3: TGTGCCAGCAGCACTAGCGGGAGAAGGAGATCCTACAATGAGCAGTTCTTC.

The CDR3: CASSNYRGLAETQYF. The CDR3 nucleotides are TGTGCCAGCAGCAATTACAGGGGCCTCGCGGAGACCCAGTACTTC. The chain combines TRBV28 with TRBJ2-5, with 7 nucleotides matching TRBD1. CDR1 and CDR2 from the germline V gene are MDHEN and SYDVKM. The CDR3 has 15 residues. J gave up 5 bases and V 6 bases, and 12 bases lay outside the gene matches.

This clone showed up just a few times. DNA for the CDR3: TGTGCCATTTCCTTGGGGACAGGGTGGTATAGCAATCAGCCCCAGCATTTT. Its translation is CAISLGTGWYSNQPQHF. This chain links TRBV24-1 with TRBJ1-5, with 9 nucleotides matching TRBD1. After removal of 11 bases from V and 0 bases from J, the junction contained 13 bases not matched to a gene. This CDR3 is 17 amino acids long. Germline V gene lookup returns CDR1 KGHDR and CDR2 SFDVKD.

The J gene is TRBJ2-5, the V gene TRBV28; D not resolved. Between the trimmed V and J ends, which lost 3 bases and 5 bases, there was a span of 7 bases. Per the germline V gene, CDR1 is MDHEN and CDR2 is SYDVKM. The CDR3 is 12 residues long. Here the CDR3 reads CASSLVRETQYF. In DNA form, the CDR3 reads TGTGCCAGCAGTTTGGTGAGGGAGACCCAGTACTTC.

Written as DNA, the CDR3 is TGTGCCAGCAGCCAAGAATCGTTTAGCGGGAGCATCTCCTACAATGAGCAGTTCTTC. Encoded protein: CASSQESFSGSISYNEQFF. This chain links TRBV3-1 (or the pseudogene TRBV3-2) with TRBJ2-1; 9 bases map to TRBD2. V lost 0 bases and J lost 0; bases outside the gene matches: 9. Germline CDR1 is LGHDT and CDR2 is YNNKEL (reference sequence). The CDR3 sequence is 19 residues long.

This clone was detected only once. The CDR3: CAWTGLAGGGDTQYF. The CDR3 DNA reads as TGTGCCTGGACCGGACTAGCGGGAGGAGGGGATACGCAGTATTTT. The rearrangement joins TRBV30 to TRBJ2-3; 14 positions match TRBD2. With V trimmed by 4 bases and J by 6 bases, 6 bases remained unmatched. Per the germline V gene, CDR1 is GTSNPN and CDR2 is SVGIG (reference sequence). This CDR3 comprises 15 residues.

The chain carries TRBV2 and TRBJ2-7, with TRBD2 matching over 9 bases. V gave up 1 base and J gave up 1 base; unmatched junction bases: 11. The CDR3 has 18 amino acids. Germline CDR1 reads SNHLY; CDR2 reads FYNNEI. DNA for the CDR3: TGTGCCAGCAGTGAAGGGGTATGGACTAGCGCAGGATCCTACGAGCAGTACTTC. Translating gives CASSEGVWTSAGSYEQYF.

The chain uses TRBV5-1 and TRBJ2-7; D possibly corresponds to TRBD2 (6 bases). The CDR3 is 15 amino acids. Germline-derived CDR1 and CDR2 are SGHRS and YFSETQ. V was clipped by 0 bases and J by 0 bases, with 10 bases between them. The CDR3 nucleotides are TGCGCCAGCAGCTTGGGCGGGACCCGCTCCTACGAGCAGTACTTC. Protein: CASSLGGTRSYEQYF.

The chain carries TRBV9 and TRBJ2-1; 9 nucleotides align to TRBD2. V was clipped by 4 bases and J by 3 bases; unmatched bases: 5. Germline loops: CDR1 SGDLS, CDR2 YYNGEE. This CDR3 is 15 amino acids long. The CDR3 DNA is TGTGCCAGCAGCTTGCGACTAGCGGACTACAATGAGCAGTTCTTC. Its translation: CASSLRLADYNEQFF.

This chain uses TRBV6-5 with TRBJ1-1; D might be TRBD1 (6 bases). V was cut by 7 bases and J by 6 bases, with 12 bases left in between. From germline, CDR1 is MNHEY and CDR2 SVGAGI. The CDR3 has 12 residues. The CDR3 here is CASKYRAAEAFF. CDR3 bases: TGTGCCAGCAAATACAGGGCTGCTGAAGCTTTCTTT.

This chain uses TRBV13 with TRBJ2-2, with 8 bases identical to TRBD1. V was pared by 6 bases and J by 5 bases, with 2 bases of the junction left unmatched. The germline V gene encodes CDR1 PRHDT and CDR2 FYEKMQ (reference sequence). This CDR3 comprises 13 residues. CDR3 in DNA: TGTGCCAGCAGACGACAGGGGACCGGGGAGCTGTTTTTT. This translates into CASRRQGTGELFF.

J is TRBJ2-2 and V is TRBV10-3; 11 bases map to TRBD2. There are 15 residues in the CDR3. Germline V gene lookup returns CDR1 ENHRY and CDR2 SYGVKD. V lost 5 bases, J lost 6 bases, and 5 bases stayed unmatched. The CDR3 DNA is TGTGCCATCAGTCCTACTAGCGGGAGCTCCGGGGAGCTGTTTTTT. Its protein is CAISPTSGSSGELFF.

The chain combines TRBV19 with TRBJ2-7, with 9 bases aligning to TRBD1. V lost 6 bases, J lost 3 bases, and 9 bases stayed unmatched. The CDR3 runs 15 residues. From germline, CDR1 is LNHDA and CDR2 SQIVND (reference sequence). CDR3 nucleotides: TGTGCCAGTAGCCGGACAGGGGAAGGGCGCTACGAGCAGTACTTC. As protein: CASSRTGEGRYEQYF.

This rearrangement joins TRBV7-2 to TRBJ2-3; 8 bases agree with TRBD2. Germline V gene data show CDR1 as SGHTA and CDR2 as FQGNSA. The CDR3 covers 18 residues. With 1 base clipped from V and 9 bases from J, the junction kept 18 bases outside the gene matches. The CDR3 region is CASSLVSSGTGARGTQYF. The CDR3 DNA follows: TGTGCCAGCAGCTTAGTTAGTAGCGGGACCGGGGCAAGGGGAACGCAGTATTTT. Full variable domain (outside the CDR3, taken from reference TRBV7-2 and TRBJ2-3): GAGVSQSPSNKVTEKGKDVELRCDPISGHTALYWYRQSLGQGLEFLIYFQGNSAPDKSGLPSDRFSAERTGGSVSTLTIQRTQQEDSAVYLCASSLVSSGTGARGTQYFGPGTRLTVL.

This clone was counted a single time. The gene calls are TRBV27 and TRBJ2-1; 9 bases agree with TRBD1. This CDR3 region has 15 residues. Germline assignment: CDR1 MNHEY and CDR2 SMNVEV (reference sequence). The J segment lost 4 bases and the V segment lost 5 bases, leaving 6 bases of the junction unmatched. The CDR3 protein is CASSADRGPYNEQFF. For the CDR3, the DNA is TGTGCCAGCAGTGCGGACAGGGGACCTTACAATGAGCAGTTCTTC.

The CDR3 DNA reads as TGTGCCAGCTCCACCGACAGGGGAATATCCTACGAGCAGTACTTC. It encodes CASSTDRGISYEQYF. The chain combines TRBV2 with TRBJ2-7; TRBD1 agrees at 8 bases. The CDR3 runs to 15 residues. In germline, CDR1 is SNHLY, CDR2 FYNNEI. Trimming cost V 8 bases and J 1 base; bases outside gene matches: 10.

The gene calls are TRBV7-2 and TRBJ2-5; the D gene is possibly TRBD2 (5 bases). Trimming stripped 0 bases from V and 5 bases from J, with 13 bases between. CDR1 is SGHTA and CDR2 is FQGNSA in the germline V gene. This CDR3 region has 15 residues. Here the CDR3 reads CASSLASALVETQYF. In DNA, the CDR3 is TGTGCCAGCAGCTTAGCTAGCGCCCTAGTTGAGACCCAGTACTTC.

In its sample, this clone was seen once. The chain carries TRBV5-4 and TRBJ2-5; the D is unclear. Trimming removed 0 bases from V and 1 base from J, with 7 bases in between. Germline assignment: CDR1 SGHNT and CDR2 YYREEE (reference sequence). There are 14 residues in the CDR3. The chain's CDR3 is CASSLARPQETQYF. The CDR3 bases are TGTGCCAGCAGCTTGGCTAGGCCCCAAGAGACCCAGTACTTC.

V is TRBV14 and J is TRBJ2-3, with 10 bases aligning to TRBD1. Germline lookup yields CDR1 SGHDN and CDR2 FVKESK. This CDR3 is built from 16 residues. With V trimmed by 4 bases and J by 2 bases, 6 bases remained unmatched. CDR3 sequence: CASSRRQGADTDTQYF. The DNA of the CDR3 is TGTGCCAGCAGCCGACGACAGGGGGCCGACACAGATACGCAGTATTTT. The complete variable domain, with remaining parts taken from reference TRBV14 and TRBJ2-3, reads EAGVTQFPSHSVIEKGQTVTLRCDPISGHDNLYWYRRVMGKEIKFLLHFVKESKQDESGMPNNRFLAERTGGTYSTLKVQPAELEDSGVYFCASSRRQGADTDTQYFGPGTRLTVL.

This clone has a handful of counts. This chain links TRBV5-1 with TRBJ2-1; 8 bases map to TRBD2. CDR1 and CDR2 (germline): SGHRS, YFSETQ. The length of the CDR3 is 15 residues. The V and J ends lost 4 bases and 3 bases, in that order; junction bases with no gene match: 6. The CDR3 spells CASSLSGSYYNEQFF. DNA of the CDR3: TGCGCCAGCAGCCTCAGCGGGAGTTACTACAATGAGCAGTTCTTC.

This chain connects TRBV18 to TRBJ2-7; D is possibly TRBD1 (6 bases). The CDR3 has 15 amino acids. Germline V CDR1 and CDR2: KGHSH, LQKENI. Trimming took 5 bases from V and 2 from J, leaving 16 bases between them. Here the CDR3 DNA reads TGTGCCAGCTCATCATTAAACAGGGTTACCTACGAGCAGTACTTC. It translates to CASSSLNRVTYEQYF.

The CDR3 spells CASSERRGRAPEQFF. The CDR3 bases are TGTGCCAGCAGCGAGCGGAGGGGGAGGGCCCCTGAGCAGTTCTTC. The chain combines TRBV7-9 with TRBJ2-1, with TRBD2 as a possible D gene (7 bases). Trimming took off 5 bases at V and 9 bases at J, with 20 bases between the two ends. The CDR3 is 15 amino acids. Germline V gene data show CDR1 as SEHNR and CDR2 as FQNEAQ (reference sequence).

The V gene is TRBV5-1, the J gene TRBJ1-1, with TRBD1 matching over 7 bases. CDR1 SGHRS and CDR2 YFSETQ come from the germline V gene. Unmatched junction bases numbered 5, after V lost 0 bases and J lost 6 bases. This CDR3 region has 14 residues. DNA for the CDR3: TGCGCCAGCAGCTTGGCCCAGGGGGGCTCTGAAGCTTTCTTT. Its translation: CASSLAQGGSEAFF.

In this sample, this clone turned up many times. V usage is TRBV7-2 and J usage is TRBJ2-2, with 9 positions matching TRBD2. The ends lost 5 bases at V and 4 bases at J; junction bases unmatched: 8. Germline V gene lookup returns CDR1 SGHTA and CDR2 FQGNSA. The CDR3 contains 16 residues. Here the CDR3 DNA reads TGTGCCAGCAGCGGGGGCGGGAGGGCCGGCACCGGGGAGCTGTTTTTT. As protein: CASSGGGRAGTGELFF.